This T cell receptor (beta chain) was obtained from a study of cytomegalovirus exposure and HLA in healthy donors. Germline V gene data show CDR1 as WNHNN and CDR2 as SYGVQD (reference sequence). Between the trimmed V and J ends, which lost 10 bases and 9 bases, there was a span of 24 bases. The CDR3 is 14 residues long. Use of 60 Vbeta and 13 Jbeta primers characterized the PCR. Assay used: immunoSEQ multiplex PCR; TCRdb lists only in-frame clones, some missing. The data contain under 250,000 clones, under 90% of them seen just once; the ten biggest clones take up around 1.4%. The chain has TRBV10-1 and TRBJ1-2; TRBD1 might be the D (6 bases). The sample consisted of PBMCs. The TCR sequence derives from a human donor in good health. CDR3 protein: CATKDLTGQKRYTF. Here the CDR3 DNA reads TGCGCCACCAAGGACCTCACGGGACAAAAGCGCTACACCTTC.